The 23 T cell receptor beta chains below all came from one sample that was sequenced in a study of T cell clonotyping in hematopoietic cell transplantation (dated by TCRdb to about 2021). Reading the label with the study, this specimen's time point is: recipient sample about 28 days before transplant, after cytoreduction. The library relied on the immunoSEQ multiplex PCR assay. Drawn from immuneACCESS, this table holds only the in-frame rearrangements with V and J called that TCRdb kept. Clones are partly lost; checked studies trace under half to an unresolved V gene and leave the rest unexplained. For this sample there are some 76,000 clones; about 95% appear just once. Of the sample, under 2% falls within the top ten clones. The sequencing here drew on peripheral blood mononuclear cells, taken before stem cell transplant. The receptors come from a woman in her 50s with acute myeloid leukemia. Some clones in this sample may be carry-over from other donors' samples.

This clone showed up just once. The gene calls are TRBV7-8 and TRBJ1-1; TRBD1 is a possible D gene (5 bases). V was clipped by 5 bases and J by 7 bases, with 17 bases between them. The CDR3 is made up of 14 amino acids. Per the germline V gene, CDR1 is SGHVS and CDR2 is FQNEAQ. This CDR3 is CASSLGVGQGEAFF. For the CDR3, the DNA is TGTGCCAGCAGCCTAGGGGTCGGTCAGGGTGAAGCTTTCTTT.

The chain employs TRBV5-1 and TRBJ2-2, with 9 bases matching TRBD1. This CDR3 comprises 16 residues. V was clipped by 4 bases and J by 1 base; unmatched bases: 5. The germline gives CDR1 SGHRS, CDR2 YFSETQ. CDR3 loop: CASSLWTGVNTGELFF. The CDR3 bases are TGCGCCAGCAGCCTGTGGACAGGGGTGAACACCGGGGAGCTGTTTTTT. Filled out from reference TRBV5-1 and TRBJ2-2, the complete variable domain reads KAGVTQTPRYLIKTRGQQVTLSCSPISGHRSVSWYQQTPGQGLQFLFEYFSETQRNKGNFPGRFSGRQFSNSRSEMNVSTLELGDSALYLCASSLWTGVNTGELFFGEGSRLTVL.

This clone has just a few counts. J is TRBJ1-1 and V is TRBV2; D is undetermined. Trimming took 5 bases from V and 2 from J, leaving 6 bases between them. This CDR3 comprises 12 residues. From germline, CDR1 is SNHLY and CDR2 FYNNEI. The CDR3 DNA sequence: TGTGCCAGCAGTTCAGTAAACACTGAAGCTTTCTTT. This encodes CASSSVNTEAFF.

The chain uses TRBV13 and TRBJ2-5; D gene uncertain. The germline gives CDR1 PRHDT, CDR2 FYEKMQ (reference sequence). V lost 0 bases, J lost 4 bases, and 9 bases lay in between. This CDR3 contains 14 residues. CDR3 protein: CASSLGRVRETQYF. In DNA, the CDR3 is TGTGCCAGCAGCTTAGGCCGCGTCCGAGAGACCCAGTACTTC.

The rearrangement links TRBV30 to TRBJ2-7, with 10 bases matching TRBD2. Germline V gene sequence: CDR1 GTSNPN, CDR2 SVGIG (reference sequence). V gave up 0 bases and J gave up 7 bases; unmatched junction bases: 6. The CDR3 has 14 residues. CDR3 sequence (DNA): TGTGCCTGGAGTGTGGGGACTAGCGCCTGGGAGCAGTACTTC. This sequence encodes CAWSVGTSAWEQYF.

The J gene is TRBJ2-2, the V gene TRBV28; 7 bases are a match to TRBD1. Germline V lookup: CDR1 MDHEN, CDR2 SYDVKM. Trimming removed 7 bases from V and 4 bases from J; junction bases left unmatched: 6. CDR3 length: 14 residues. CDR3 sequence (DNA): TGTGCCAGCAAGAGGGGGCAGTCCACCGGGGAGCTGTTTTTT. Translated, it gives CASKRGQSTGELFF.

CDR3 DNA: TGTGCCAGCAGCCCACGACCGGGTCTCGGCACTGAAGCTTTCTTT. The encoded protein is CASSPRPGLGTEAFF. This chain uses TRBV9 with TRBJ1-1; no clear D gene. Germline CDR1 SGDLS, CDR2 YYNGEE. V lost 4 bases, J lost 4 bases, and 17 bases lay in between. This CDR3 has 15 residues.

For the CDR3, the DNA is TGTGCCAGCCAACGGACAGGTGGGGCTAACTATGGCTACACCTTC. This translates into CASQRTGGANYGYTF. The chain uses TRBV2 and TRBJ1-2, with TRBD1 matching over 7 bases. Germline V gene sequence: CDR1 SNHLY, CDR2 FYNNEI. After removal of 8 bases from V and 0 bases from J, the junction contained 9 bases not matched to a gene. The CDR3 contains 15 residues.

This chain joins TRBV5-1 and TRBJ1-3; a possible D gene is TRBD1 (5 bases). The V gene lost 0 bases and the J gene lost 3 bases, with 10 bases spanning the gap. This CDR3 contains 15 residues. From germline, CDR1 is SGHRS and CDR2 YFSETQ. CDR3 coding DNA: TGCGCCAGCAGCTTGGGCGGGACGGGTGGAAACACCATATATTTT. This encodes CASSLGGTGGNTIYF.

This chain uses TRBV6-1 with TRBJ1-3; TRBD1 might be the D (5 bases). Germline V gene sequence: CDR1 MNHNS, CDR2 SASEGT. There are 14 residues in the CDR3. Trimming cost V 0 bases and J 8 bases, with 11 bases left between them. In DNA, the CDR3 is TGTGCCAGCAGTGAAGCGGGAGAGGGGTACACCATATATTTT. Translating gives CASSEAGEGYTIYF.

The genes are TRBV2 and TRBJ2-7, with D possibly being TRBD1 (5 bases). This CDR3 region has 13 residues. Trimming removed 5 bases from V and 5 bases from J, with 13 bases in between. CDR1 and CDR2 from the germline V gene are SNHLY and FYNNEI. The CDR3 loop reads CASSSRGADEQYF. Written as DNA, the CDR3 is TGTGCCAGCAGTAGCCGTGGGGCGGACGAGCAGTACTTC.

This chain connects TRBV5-4 to TRBJ2-5, with D possibly matching TRBD2 (6 bases). The CDR3 runs 15 residues. Trimming left V 1 base short and J 5 bases short, with 15 bases between. Germline V lookup: CDR1 SGHNT, CDR2 YYREEE (reference sequence). This chain's CDR3 is CASSLLRGEAETQYF. The CDR3, as DNA: TGTGCCAGCAGCTTGTTGCGGGGAGAGGCGGAGACCCAGTACTTC.

The gene calls are TRBV6-5 and TRBJ1-5, with D perhaps TRBD1 (6 bases). Trimming left V 6 bases short and J 7 bases short, with 16 bases between. Per germline, CDR1 MNHEY and CDR2 SVGAGI. The CDR3 extends over 14 amino acids. CDR3: CASRSQGRGQPQHF. CDR3 DNA: TGTGCCAGCAGATCACAGGGACGGGGACAGCCCCAGCATTTT.

The V gene is TRBV10-3, the J gene TRBJ1-3; the D gene is possibly TRBD1 (5 bases). CDR1 and CDR2 (germline): ENHRY, SYGVKD. Trimming cost V 1 base and J 0 bases, with 10 bases left between them. The CDR3 extends over 16 amino acids. CDR3 protein: CAISEFGDPSGNTIYF. The CDR3 region has the DNA TGTGCCATCAGTGAGTTTGGGGACCCCTCTGGAAACACCATATATTTT.

This rearrangement joins TRBV9 to TRBJ1-2; D call uncertain. Germline assignment: CDR1 SGDLS and CDR2 YYNGEE. The CDR3 sequence is 13 residues long. With 0 bases removed from V and 3 bases from J, the gap between germline ends came to 6 bases. The CDR3 here is CASSVEADYGYTF. The DNA of the CDR3 is TGTGCCAGCAGCGTAGAGGCGGACTATGGCTACACCTTC.

This chain uses TRBV19 with TRBJ1-3; 8 bases line up with TRBD1. Per the germline V gene, CDR1 is LNHDA and CDR2 is SQIVND (reference sequence). The CDR3 covers 16 residues. The trim removed 3 bases at V and 1 base at J, leaving 5 bases unmatched. The CDR3 DNA follows: TGTGCCAGTAGTATTGGGAACAGGGGGTCTGGAAACACCATATATTTT. The encoded protein is CASSIGNRGSGNTIYF.

The gene calls are TRBV30 and TRBJ1-2; maybe TRBD1 (6 bases). The CDR3 contains 15 residues. The V gene lost 3 bases and the J gene lost 4 bases, with 18 bases spanning the gap. Germline V gives CDR1 GTSNPN, CDR2 SVGIG (reference sequence). The CDR3 loop is CAWSVGWGLGYGYTF. The CDR3 region has the DNA TGTGCCTGGAGCGTAGGGTGGGGGCTCGGCTATGGCTACACCTTC. Full variable domain (missing parts from reference TRBV30 and TRBJ1-2): SQTIHQWPATLVQPVGSPLSLECTVEGTSNPNLYWYRQAAGRGLQLLFYSVGIGQISSEVPQNLSASRPQDRQFILSSKKLLLSDSGFYLCAWSVGWGLGYGYTFGSGTRLTVV.

This chain links TRBV5-8 with TRBJ1-2; D is undetermined. The CDR3 sequence is 14 residues long. V gave up 4 bases and J gave up 2 bases, with 12 bases separating them. Germline lookup yields CDR1 SGHTS and CDR2 YDEGEE. The CDR3 DNA reads TGTGCCAGCAGCGCGGGCTTGGGGAACTATGGCTACACCTTC. It encodes CASSAGLGNYGYTF. The full variable domain, its missing parts supplied by reference TRBV5-8 and TRBJ1-2, is EAGVTQSPTHLIKTRGQQATLRCSPISGHTSVYWYQQALGLGLQFLLWYDEGEERNRGNFPPRFSGRQFPNYSSELNVNALELEDSALYLCASSAGLGNYGYTFGSGTRLTVV.

This sequence joins TRBV30 and TRBJ1-1; D ambiguous. V lost 3 bases, J lost 3 bases, and 8 bases lay in between. This CDR3 comprises 12 residues. The V gene's germline CDR1 is GTSNPN and CDR2 SVGIG (reference sequence). CDR3 residues: CAWSNQDTEAFF. DNA of the CDR3: TGTGCCTGGAGCAACCAAGACACTGAAGCTTTCTTT.

The chain carries TRBV4-1 and TRBJ2-7; TRBD1 or TRBD2 may be the D gene (5 bases each). The germline gives CDR1 MGHRA, CDR2 YSYEKL. The V gene lost 6 bases and the J gene lost 3 bases, with 21 bases spanning the gap. The CDR3 contains 16 residues. Here the CDR3 reads CASSTVLRGRNYEQYF. CDR3 DNA sequence: TGCGCCAGCAGTACCGTCCTTAGGGGACGGAACTACGAGCAGTACTTC.

The chain employs TRBV2 and TRBJ1-2; 7 bases agree with TRBD1. The CDR3 runs to 14 residues. The trim removed 7 bases at V and 2 bases at J, leaving 7 bases unmatched. The V gene's germline CDR1 is SNHLY and CDR2 FYNNEI. CDR3 sequence reads: CASIGTALNYGYTF. The CDR3 region has the DNA TGTGCCAGCATCGGGACAGCGTTAAACTATGGCTACACCTTC.

The rearrangement uses TRBV11-1 and TRBJ2-3, with D perhaps given as TRBD1 or TRBD2 (5 bases each). V gave up 5 bases and J gave up 0 bases, with 9 bases separating them. The germline gives CDR1 SGHAT, CDR2 FQDESV (reference sequence). CDR3 size: 14 residues. DNA for the CDR3: TGTGCCAGCAGCGCTGGGGGAAGCACAGATACGCAGTATTTT. It specifies CASSAGGSTDTQYF.

The rearrangement uses TRBV30 and TRBJ1-4; TRBD1 is a possible D gene (5 bases). The V end lost 5 bases, the J end lost 5 bases, and 15 bases lay between the germline ends. Germline V gives CDR1 GTSNPN, CDR2 SVGIG (reference sequence). The CDR3 has 14 residues. CDR3 coding DNA: TGTGCCTGGCGCGGTAAGGGGATAAATGAAAAACTGTTTTTT. It translates to CAWRGKGINEKLFF.